These 10 T cell receptor beta chains were sequenced from one sample in a study of T cells expressing NK-cell markers. TCRdb reprocessed the 5' RACE reads; each CDR3 protein has one entry and no DNA is given. This specimen shows about 260,000 distinct CDR3 sequences; the ten leading clones hold roughly 4.2%. The sequencing input was blood T cells: a sorted CD56 or NKG2C T cell subset, CD4+ or CD8+ T cells, or bulk PBMC T cells (not recorded which). The receptors come from a woman aged 18-70 years in good health.

The V gene is TRBV27, the J gene TRBJ1-1; TCRdb picks TRBD1, but there is no DNA to check that call. This CDR3 is 16 amino acids long. Germline V gene sequence: CDR1 MNHEY, CDR2 SMNVEV (reference sequence). CDR3 region: CASSLSPWRADPEAFF.

This chain connects TRBV18 to TRBJ2-2. The CDR3 loop spans 15 amino acids. Germline CDR1 is KGHSH and CDR2 is LQKENI. Here the CDR3 reads CASSYQVKGTGELFF. Using reference TRBV18 and TRBJ2-2 for the parts outside the CDR3, the full variable domain is NAGVMQNPRHLVRRRGQEARLRCSPMKGHSHVYWYRQLPEEGLKFMVYLQKENIIDESGMPKERFSAEFPKEGPSILRIQQVVRGDSAAYFCASSYQVKGTGELFFGEGSRLTVL.

The genes are TRBV28 and TRBJ1-5; TCRdb gives TRBD1 as the D gene, but with no DNA this cannot be confirmed. From germline, CDR1 is MDHEN and CDR2 SYDVKM. CDR3 length equals 14 residues. The CDR3 reads CASSWGGLNQPQHF. Using reference TRBV28 and TRBJ1-5 for the parts outside the CDR3, the full variable domain is DVKVTQSSRYLVKRTGEKVFLECVQDMDHENMFWYRQDPGLGLRLIYFSYDVKMKEKGDIPEGYSVSREKKERFSLILESASTNQTSMYLCASSWGGLNQPQHFGDGTRLSIL.

This chain connects TRBV6-2 or TRBV6-3 to TRBJ2-3. The length of the CDR3 is 13 residues. CDR1 MNHEY and CDR2 SVGEGT come from the germline V gene. The CDR3 region is CASLGLAQDTQYF.

The chain links TRBV7-2 to TRBJ1-2. The CDR3 is 13 amino acids. Looked up from germline, CDR1 is SGHTA and CDR2 is FQGNSA. The CDR3 loop reads CASSVGLDYGYTF.

The chain joins TRBV14 to TRBJ1-6. From germline, CDR1 is SGHDN and CDR2 FVKESK. CDR3 size: 14 residues. The CDR3 loop reads CASSHEIVGSPLHF.

This chain links TRBV4-2 with TRBJ2-7; without DNA, the TCRdb call of TRBD2 cannot be checked. Germline CDR1 LGHNA, CDR2 YNFKEQ. The CDR3 has 15 residues. CDR3: CASSQVGGKPYEQYF.

The V gene is TRBV5-1, the J gene TRBJ2-3; TCRdb designates TRBD1, a call that cannot be tested without DNA. This CDR3 is 13 amino acids long. The germline V gene has CDR1 SGHRS and CDR2 YFSETQ. The CDR3 loop is CATGQGRTDTQYF.

The V and J genes are TRBV29-1 and TRBJ2-2. Germline V gene lookup returns CDR1 SQVTM and CDR2 ANQGSEA. The CDR3 spans 15 residues. The CDR3 is CSVGGGLANTGELFF.

The chain recombines TRBV4-2 with TRBJ2-7; there is no DNA to check the TCRdb D call of TRBD2. The CDR3 runs to 16 residues. Germline V CDR1 and CDR2: LGHNA, YNFKEQ. The CDR3 sequence is CASSPRLGESSYEQYF.